This record concerns one T cell receptor beta chain sequence. Clones were read by immunoSEQ multiplex PCR, and TCRdb kept only the in-frame ones, dropping some. The sample yields about 67,000 clones, 80% to 95% seen once. The sample is drawn from a study of T cell changes during pregnancy in multiple sclerosis. With V trimmed by 8 bases and J by 6 bases, 4 bases remained unmatched. The germline gives CDR1 SEHNR, CDR2 FQNEAQ (reference sequence). The CDR3 runs 13 residues. This clonotype originated in a female donor in good health, enrolled as a control in a pregnancy study. This sample comprised peripheral blood, obtained in the first trimester of pregnancy. The chain combines TRBV7-9 with TRBJ1-4, with TRBD1 identical over 9 bases. The CDR3 coding sequence is TGTGCCAGCGGGGACAGGGCGGATGAAAAACTGTTTTTT. This gives the protein CASGDRADEKLFF.